The sample holds many counts of the clone carrying this T cell receptor (beta chain). Its antigen remains unknown. TCRdb fed the 5' RACE reads into MiXCR, producing one record per CDR3 protein. The sample has some 240,000 distinct CDR3 sequences; about 20% are singletons. V was trimmed by 3 bases and J by 4 bases, leaving 8 bases between them. Germline loops: CDR1 SGHDT, CDR2 YYEEEE. The CDR3 has 12 residues. The entry originates in a study of CD8 T cells in ankylosing spondylitis. Regarding the study as a whole: A CD8+ phenotype characterized the disease-linked clones, which were relatively rare in peripheral blood. Reported data indicate significant enrichment of disease-linked clones within matched ankylosing spondylitis synovial fluid.

This TCR was recovered from a male donor with ankylosing spondylitis or in good health (not recorded which). Sequencing input: blood, either unsorted or a sorted T cell fraction (not recorded which). V and J are TRBV5-6 and TRBJ2-7; D is possibly TRBD1 (5 bases). As DNA, the CDR3 is TGTGCCAGCAGCTCGACAGCATACGAGCAGTACTTC. Protein: CASSSTAYEQYF.